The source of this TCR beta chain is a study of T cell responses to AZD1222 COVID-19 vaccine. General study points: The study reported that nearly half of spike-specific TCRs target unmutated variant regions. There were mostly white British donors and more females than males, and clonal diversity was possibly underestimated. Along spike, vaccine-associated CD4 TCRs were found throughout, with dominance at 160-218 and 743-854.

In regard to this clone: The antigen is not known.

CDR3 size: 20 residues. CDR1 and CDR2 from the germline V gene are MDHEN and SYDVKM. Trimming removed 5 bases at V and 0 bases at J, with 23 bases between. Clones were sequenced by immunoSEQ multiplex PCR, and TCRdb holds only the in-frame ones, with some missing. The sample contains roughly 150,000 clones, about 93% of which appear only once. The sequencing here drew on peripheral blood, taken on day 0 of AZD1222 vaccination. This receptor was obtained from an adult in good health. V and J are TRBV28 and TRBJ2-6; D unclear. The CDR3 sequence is CASSRRVWQLIPSGANVLTF. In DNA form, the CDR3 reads TGTGCCAGCAGTCGCCGAGTTTGGCAGTTAATACCCTCTGGGGCCAACGTCCTGACTTTC.